The 10 T cell receptor beta chains below all came from one sample that was sequenced in a study of T cell clonality in common variable immunodeficiency. Study-wide points: In common variable immunodeficiency, TCR beta chains reportedly carried fewer deletions and N-nucleotide insertions.

TCRdb's copy holds only in-frame clones and misses some; the assay was immunoSEQ multiplex PCR. This sample has roughly 33,000 clones, each found more than once. No antigen is known for these receptors. The specimen was peripheral blood mononuclear cells. Every receptor here comes from a human donor with common variable immunodeficiency.

This clone came up a few times. The CDR3 loop is CAWSVSRDTEAFF. The covered CDR3 bases are TGTGCCTGGAGTGTATCCAGGGACACTGAA. The chain is built from TRBV30 and TRBJ1-1; D is possibly TRBD1 (5 bases). The CDR3 extends 3 residues past the end of the read, so its final part is completed from the germline J gene. The CDR3 is 13 amino acids. V lost 0 bases to trimming and J lost 3 bases, with 8 bases between them. From germline, CDR1 is GTSNPN and CDR2 SVGIG (reference sequence).

CDR3 loop: CSASPRTTGYEQYF. CDR3 DNA (partial): TGCAGTGCTAGCCCCCGGACTACGGGCTACGAG. The chain employs TRBV20-1 and TRBJ2-7, with a possible D match to TRBD2 (6 bases). The CDR3 is cut off 3 residues early in the read; its end comes from the germline J gene. V was clipped by 3 bases and J by 3 bases, with 15 bases between them. This CDR3 has 14 amino acids. In germline, CDR1 is DFQATT, CDR2 SNEGSKA (reference sequence).

Comment on this clone: Coverage ceases 3 residues before the CDR3 finishes, and the germline J gene fills in the end. The chain joins TRBV19 to TRBJ1-1; D not resolved. V shed 2 bases and J shed 1 base, with 11 bases lying between them. Germline V gene data show CDR1 as LNHDA and CDR2 as SQIVND (reference sequence). The CDR3 is 15 residues long. The covered CDR3 bases are TGTGCCAGTAGTATATACAGTTCACAGAACACTGAA. This translates into CASSIYSSQNTE. The complete CDR3 protein is CASSIYSSQNTEAFF.

This clone was observed a few times. The read ends 3 residues before the CDR3 terminus; that terminus is restored from the germline J gene. The rearrangement links TRBV5-1 to TRBJ2-5; TRBD2 is a possible D gene (7 bases). CDR1 is SGHRS, CDR2 YFSETQ, per germline. V shed 8 bases and J shed 5 bases, with 19 bases lying between them. The CDR3 loop spans 14 amino acids. CDR3: CARSRGGEYETQYF. Incomplete CDR3 DNA: TGCGCCAGAAGTAGGGGGGGTGAATACGAGACC.

Comments on this clone: The sequence runs out 3 residues before the end of the CDR3; the remainder is reconstructed from the germline J gene. This chain uses TRBV6-1 with TRBJ2-2, with 8 bases aligning to TRBD2. V trimming: 2 bases; J trimming: 4 bases; junction bases outside the gene matches: 12. Germline loops: CDR1 MNHNS, CDR2 SASEGT. The CDR3 totals 18 residues. Here the CDR3 reads CASSERVGGLGVTGELFF. The CDR3 bases that were read are TGTGCCAGCAGTGAACGTGTTGGGGGACTAGGGGTCACCGGGGAG.

This clone was recorded a few times. The CDR3 end falls 3 residues outside the read, so it is completed with the germline J gene. The rearrangement joins TRBV30 to TRBJ2-7, with D possibly being TRBD1 (6 bases). V gave up 1 base and J gave up 3 bases, with 10 bases separating them. Germline loops: CDR1 GTSNPN, CDR2 SVGIG (reference sequence). The length of the CDR3 is 13 residues. The DNA read from the CDR3 is TGTGCCTGGAGTGCTATACAGGGCTACGAG. It codes for CAWSAIQGYE. The full CDR3 reads CAWSAIQGYEQYF.

To note about this clone: The read falls 3 residues short of the CDR3 end, and the missing part is taken from the germline J gene. The V gene is TRBV7-9, the J gene TRBJ1-6; 7 bases are shared with TRBD1. V lost 5 bases to trimming and J lost 4 bases; unmatched junction nucleotides: 5. The CDR3 extends over 15 amino acids. Germline assignment: CDR1 SEHNR and CDR2 FQNEAQ (reference sequence). Incomplete CDR3 DNA: TGTGCCAGCAGCCCCGGGGACAGTTATAATTCACCC. It encodes CASSPGDSYNSP. The whole CDR3 protein reads CASSPGDSYNSPLHF.

This clone was counted ten times or more. The read terminates 3 residues before the CDR3 end, so the remaining end is supplied by the germline J gene. The chain has TRBV2 and TRBJ2-3, with D hard to call. This CDR3 is 12 amino acids long. The V gene's germline CDR1 is SNHLY and CDR2 FYNNEI. The V end was cut by 6 bases, the J end by 2 bases, with 6 bases between. CDR3 DNA (partial): TGTGCCAGCAGGTCCCTCACAGATACG. Its protein is CASRSLTDT. The full CDR3 reads CASRSLTDTQYF. Full variable domain (outside the CDR3, taken from reference TRBV2 and TRBJ2-3): EPEVTQTPSHQVTQMGQEVILRCVPISNHLYFYWYRQILGQKVEFLVSFYNNEISEKSEIFDDQFSVERPDGSNFTLKIRSTKLEDSAMYFCASRSLTDTQYFGPGTRLTVL.

This clone was observed a few times. Coverage ceases 3 residues before the CDR3 finishes, and the germline J gene fills in the end. V and J are TRBV29-1 and TRBJ2-1; 9 positions match TRBD1. CDR1 is SQVTM and CDR2 is ANQGSEA in the germline V gene. The length of the CDR3 is 15 residues. Trimming removed 3 bases from V and 5 bases from J; junction bases left unmatched: 8. This CDR3 reads CSVELTGTGNNEQFF. The sequenced CDR3 bases are TGCAGCGTTGAGTTAACCGGGACAGGGAACAATGAG.

As concerns this clone: The read ends 3 residues before the CDR3 terminus; that terminus is restored from the germline J gene. The chain recombines TRBV19 with TRBJ1-5; D is ambiguous. Trimming left V 4 bases short and J 1 base short, with 8 bases between. This CDR3 has 14 amino acids. CDR1 LNHDA and CDR2 SQIVND come from the germline V gene (reference sequence). The CDR3: CASSTSGSNQPQHF. Partial CDR3 DNA: TGTGCCAGTAGTACCTCGGGGAGCAATCAGCCC.